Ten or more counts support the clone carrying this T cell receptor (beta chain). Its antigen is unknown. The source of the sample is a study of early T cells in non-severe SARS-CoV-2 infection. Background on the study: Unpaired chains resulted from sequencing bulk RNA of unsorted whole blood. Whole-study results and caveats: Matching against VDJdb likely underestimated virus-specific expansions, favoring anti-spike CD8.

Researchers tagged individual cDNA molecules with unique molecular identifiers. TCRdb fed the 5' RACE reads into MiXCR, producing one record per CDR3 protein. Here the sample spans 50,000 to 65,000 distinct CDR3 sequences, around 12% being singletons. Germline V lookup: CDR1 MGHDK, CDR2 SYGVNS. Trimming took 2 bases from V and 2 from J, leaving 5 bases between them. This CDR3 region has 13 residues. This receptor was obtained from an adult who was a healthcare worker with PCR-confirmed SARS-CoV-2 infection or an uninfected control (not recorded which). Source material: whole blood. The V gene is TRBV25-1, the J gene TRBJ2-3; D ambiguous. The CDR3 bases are TGTGCCAGCAGTGAAGCGGCCACAGATACGCAGTATTTT. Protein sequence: CASSEAATDTQYF.